This T cell receptor (beta chain) appears in the sequencing data of a study of cytomegalovirus exposure and HLA in healthy donors. V shed 4 bases and J shed 1 base, with 5 bases lying between them. The CDR3 totals 12 residues. Germline assignment: CDR1 SQVTM and CDR2 ANQGSEA. PCR employed 60 Vbeta and 13 Jbeta primers. Clones were read by immunoSEQ multiplex PCR, and TCRdb kept only the in-frame ones, dropping some. The top ten hold 0.55% to 0.75% of the sample, which has 200,000 or so clones, more than 65% seen once. The J gene is TRBJ1-3, the V gene TRBV29-1, with D hard to call. The sequencing sample was made of PBMCs. The TCR comes from a man younger than 30 in good health and CMV-seronegative. CDR3 region: CSVGASGNTIYF. The CDR3 DNA sequence: TGCAGCGTTGGGGCATCTGGAAACACCATATATTTT.